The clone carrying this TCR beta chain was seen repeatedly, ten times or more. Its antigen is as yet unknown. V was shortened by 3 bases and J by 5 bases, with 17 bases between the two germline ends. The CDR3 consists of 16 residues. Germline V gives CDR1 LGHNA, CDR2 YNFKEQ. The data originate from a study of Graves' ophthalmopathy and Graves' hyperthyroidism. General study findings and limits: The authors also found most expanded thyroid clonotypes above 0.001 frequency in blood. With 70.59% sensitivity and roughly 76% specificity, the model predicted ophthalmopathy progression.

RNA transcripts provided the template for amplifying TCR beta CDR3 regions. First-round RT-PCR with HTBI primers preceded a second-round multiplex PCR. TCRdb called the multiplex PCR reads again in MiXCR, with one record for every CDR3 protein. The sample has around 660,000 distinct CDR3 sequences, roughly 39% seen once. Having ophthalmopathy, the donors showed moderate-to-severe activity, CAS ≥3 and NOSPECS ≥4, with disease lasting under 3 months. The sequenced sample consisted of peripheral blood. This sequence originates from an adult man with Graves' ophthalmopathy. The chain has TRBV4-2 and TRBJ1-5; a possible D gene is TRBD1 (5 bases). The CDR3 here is CASSQGYGTEDQPQHF. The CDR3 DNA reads TGTGCCAGCAGCCAGGGATACGGGACGGAGGATCAGCCCCAGCATTTT.